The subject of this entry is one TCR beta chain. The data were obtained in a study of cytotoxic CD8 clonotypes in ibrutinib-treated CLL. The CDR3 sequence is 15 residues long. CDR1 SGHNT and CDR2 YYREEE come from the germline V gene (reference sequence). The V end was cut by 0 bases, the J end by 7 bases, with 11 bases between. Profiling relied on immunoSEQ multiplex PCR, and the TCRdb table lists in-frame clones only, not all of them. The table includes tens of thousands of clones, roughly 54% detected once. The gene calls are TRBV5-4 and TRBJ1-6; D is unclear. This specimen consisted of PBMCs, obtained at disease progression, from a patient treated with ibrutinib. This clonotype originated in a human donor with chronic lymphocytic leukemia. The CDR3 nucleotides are TGTGCCAGCAGCTTGGCCAGTCTTGGGAATTCACCCCTCCACTTT. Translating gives CASSLASLGNSPLHF.